This record concerns one T cell receptor (beta chain) sequence. Without the conserved terminal phenylalanine or tryptophan, this CDR3 likely stems from a read error. This sample was taken from a study of tumor-infiltrating lymphocytes in primary liver carcinoma. This CDR3 comprises 11 residues. Germline CDR1 is SGHAT and CDR2 is FQNNGV. Extraction also yielded germline DNA, while blood RNA was obtained from unsorted whole blood. TCR beta cDNA was made from 400 to 600 ng total RNA with a constant-region primer. Libraries for TCR beta were built through three nested multiplex PCR rounds, which together made up a slightly modified ARM-PCR procedure. Researchers ran the first two PCR rounds for roughly 11 cycles each with TRBV1-TRBV30 forward primers and a C-beta reverse primer. TCRdb re-derived calls from the multiplex PCR reads in MiXCR, one entry per CDR3 protein. This sample carries 300,000 to 350,000 distinct CDR3 sequences, approximately 64% of them seen once, and the ten largest clones take under 8.5%.

The J gene is TRBJ1-1, the V gene TRBV11-2; D might be TRBD1 (5 bases). Sequencing was carried out using peripheral blood. The receptor was derived from a man aged 40-50 years with primary liver carcinoma and hepatitis B virus infection. This CDR3 reads CDSSLGVAAFI. DNA of the CDR3: TGTGACAGCAGCTTAGGGGTTGCAGCTTTCATT.